Each of the 12 T cell receptor beta chains below was sequenced from the same sample in a study of T-cell reconstitution after alpha-beta-depleted transplantation in children. Preparation of the TCRbeta library was carried out with unique molecular identifiers. MiXCR, applied by TCRdb to the PCR reads, yields one record per CDR3 protein. The repertoire holds almost 250,000 distinct CDR3 sequences, roughly 24% seen once, with approximately 2.5% in the top ten. The source was PBMCs, collected before TCRalphabeta/CD19-depleted stem cell transplant. The receptors come from a girl between 2 and 10 years old with Fanconi anemia, due to receive a stem cell transplant.

There are many counts of this clonotype. V usage is TRBV4-2 and J usage is TRBJ1-6, with 7 bases lining up with TRBD1. CDR1 is LGHNA, CDR2 YNFKEQ, per germline. The CDR3 is 16 amino acids. The ends lost 1 base at V and 6 bases at J; junction bases unmatched: 6. CDR3 bases: TGTGCCAGCAGCCAAGTTCAGACAGGGATTAATTCACCCCTCCACTTT. Translated, it gives CASSQVQTGINSPLHF.

This clonotype has just a few counts. J is TRBJ2-7 and V is TRBV29-1; 8 nucleotides line up with TRBD1. V trimming: 5 bases; J trimming: 3 bases; junction bases outside the gene matches: 9. Per the germline V gene, CDR1 is SQVTM and CDR2 is ANQGSEA. The length of the CDR3 is 14 residues. CDR3 bases: TGCAGCGTTCTTTCAAGACAGGGGAACTACGAGCAGTACTTC. It yields the protein CSVLSRQGNYEQYF.

V is TRBV6-5 and J is TRBJ2-1; possible D gene TRBD1, 5 bases. The CDR3 extends over 15 amino acids. From germline, CDR1 is MNHEY and CDR2 SVGAGI. V gave up 2 bases and J gave up 2 bases, with 10 bases separating them. CDR3 nucleotide sequence: TGTGCCAGCAGTTACCGTGGGGCCACCTACAATGAGCAGTTCTTC. This sequence encodes CASSYRGATYNEQFF.

This clonotype turned up a few times. V usage is TRBV29-1 and J usage is TRBJ2-7; D not certain. V lost 6 bases and J lost 6, with 12 bases in between. There are 11 residues in the CDR3. The germline V gene has CDR1 SQVTM and CDR2 ANQGSEA. The CDR3 is CSVATPFEQYF. CDR3 bases: TGCAGCGTCGCTACTCCTTTCGAGCAGTACTTC.

This clonotype appeared many times. This chain uses TRBV4-2 with TRBJ2-3; TRBD2 matches at 13 bases. CDR1 and CDR2 from the germline V gene are LGHNA and YNFKEQ. Germline trimming cut 1 base from V and 0 bases from J; bases unmatched to any gene: 4. The CDR3 spans 18 residues. The CDR3 DNA follows: TGTGCCAGCAGCCAAGCCGGGACTAGCGGGATTAGCACAGATACGCAGTATTTT. Translating gives CASSQAGTSGISTDTQYF.

In its sample, this clonotype was seen many times. V is TRBV29-1 and J is TRBJ1-2, with 7 bases identical to TRBD1. The CDR3 is 12 residues long. Per germline, CDR1 SQVTM and CDR2 ANQGSEA. With V trimmed by 5 bases and J by 4 bases, 4 bases remained unmatched. CDR3 DNA sequence: TGCAGCGTTCTACAGGGGAGCTATGGCTACACCTTC. This sequence encodes CSVLQGSYGYTF.

The chain combines TRBV29-1 with TRBJ2-7, with 9 bases aligning to TRBD2. The trim removed 4 bases at V and 3 bases at J, leaving 4 bases unmatched. The CDR3 runs to 13 residues. CDR1 SQVTM and CDR2 ANQGSEA come from the germline V gene. DNA for the CDR3: TGCAGCGTTGTCGGACTAGCGCTCTACGAGCAGTACTTC. Amino acid sequence: CSVVGLALYEQYF.

This clonotype occurred many times. The J gene is TRBJ2-3, the V gene TRBV7-2, with 7 bases fitting TRBD2. CDR1 is SGHTA, CDR2 FQGNSA, per germline. Unmatched junction bases numbered 7, after V lost 7 bases and J lost 0 bases. The CDR3 runs 15 residues. CDR3 DNA sequence: TGTGCCAGCACCAAAGCGGGGATAAGCACAGATACGCAGTATTTT. As protein: CASTKAGISTDTQYF.

At least ten counts were recorded for this clonotype. The rearrangement joins TRBV28 to TRBJ1-2; 9 bases line up with TRBD1. The junction had 7 bases not matched to a gene; V was cut back by 4 bases and J by 1 base. Germline V CDR1 and CDR2: MDHEN, SYDVKM. The CDR3 is made up of 16 amino acids. This CDR3 is CASSSGTGTINYGYTF. CDR3 coding DNA: TGTGCCAGCAGTTCCGGGACAGGGACGATTAACTATGGCTACACCTTC.

In its sample, this clonotype was seen once. The V call is TRBV28, the J call TRBJ2-7; TRBD1 agrees at 9 bases. The CDR3 spans 21 residues. Germline V gene data show CDR1 as MDHEN and CDR2 as SYDVKM. Losses at the gene ends were 5 bases for V and 1 base for J; bases not matched to a gene: 24. CDR3 loop: CASSPLPGGPMGQGLSYEQYF. CDR3 nucleotide sequence: TGTGCCAGCAGTCCACTACCGGGCGGCCCAATGGGACAGGGTTTATCCTACGAGCAGTACTTC.

This clonotype was picked up many times. The J gene is TRBJ2-7, the V gene TRBV6-6, with D perhaps matching TRBD2 (6 bases). Per the germline V gene, CDR1 is MNHNY and CDR2 is SVGAGI (reference sequence). This CDR3 region has 13 residues. V gave up 4 bases and J gave up 10 bases, with 17 bases separating them. CDR3 sequence reads: CASSLGTPARQYF. The CDR3 nucleotides read TGTGCCAGCAGTTTAGGGACTCCGGCAAGACAGTACTTC.

This clonotype has at least ten counts. The DNA of the CDR3 is TGCAGCGTTGACCTAGGGCAGAACATTCAGTACTTC. It specifies CSVDLGQNIQYF. The chain links TRBV29-1 to TRBJ2-4; D unclear. Germline CDR1 SQVTM, CDR2 ANQGSEA. This CDR3 contains 12 residues. Trimming removed 3 bases from V and 7 bases from J, with 10 bases in between.